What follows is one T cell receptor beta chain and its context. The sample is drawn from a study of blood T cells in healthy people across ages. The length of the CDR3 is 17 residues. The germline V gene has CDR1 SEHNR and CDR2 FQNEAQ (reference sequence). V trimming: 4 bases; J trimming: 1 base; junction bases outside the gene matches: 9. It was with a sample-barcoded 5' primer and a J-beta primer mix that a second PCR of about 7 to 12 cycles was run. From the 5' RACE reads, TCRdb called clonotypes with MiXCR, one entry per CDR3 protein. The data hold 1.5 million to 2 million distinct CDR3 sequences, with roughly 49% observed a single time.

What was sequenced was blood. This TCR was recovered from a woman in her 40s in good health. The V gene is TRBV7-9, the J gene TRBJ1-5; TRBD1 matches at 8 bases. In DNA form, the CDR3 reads TGTGCCAGCAGCTCAAGCGGACAGGGCTTGAGCAATCAGCCCCAGCATTTT. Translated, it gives CASSSSGQGLSNQPQHF.